The sequence of this T cell receptor beta chain was determined in a study of cytomegalovirus exposure and HLA in healthy donors. Study observations and caveats: V- and J-gene trimming of TCR beta was linked (in a later analysis) to a missense DCLRE1C variant. CMV serostatus was the sole immune exposure data available.

Use of 60 Vbeta and 13 Jbeta primers characterized the PCR. Profiling relied on immunoSEQ multiplex PCR, and the TCRdb table lists in-frame clones only, not all of them. The table has around 100,000 clones, about four fifths seen once. The germline gives CDR1 SGHDT, CDR2 YYEEEE. After removal of 7 bases from V and 2 bases from J, the junction contained 5 bases not matched to a gene. CDR3 length: 14 amino acids. Nominal health characterized the donors when sampled, though unrecorded immune exposures were likely. Comment on this clone: Its matching antigen is unknown.

J is TRBJ2-3 and V is TRBV5-6; 9 bases are a match to TRBD1. This TCR derives from a man aged 25 to 45 in good health and CMV-seropositive. The material sequenced was PBMCs. The CDR3 sequence: CASGTGPFTDTQYF. DNA for the CDR3: TGTGCCAGCGGGACAGGGCCTTTCACAGATACGCAGTATTTT.